These T cell receptor beta chains were read from a single sample in a study of beta chain features in type 1 diabetes. Method: immunoSEQ multiplex PCR; TCRdb's copy keeps in-frame clones and lacks some. The sample contains around 250,000 clones, 25% to 30% of which appear only once. Source material: central memory CD4+ T cells from blood. The receptor source for this set is a young man in good health. Each CDR3 is given without its conserved first and last residue. Fields, in order: D gene, V gene, J gene, CDR3 protein. A D gene is named only where the DNA matches it firmly.

>TRBD2|TRBV29-1|TRBJ2-5
SVNPSRGGSQETQY
>NA|TRBV15|TRBJ2-1
ATSREEVNEQF
>NA|TRBV5-4|TRBJ1-3
ASSRAAGNTIY
>TRBD2|TRBV30|TRBJ2-1
AWSVGSGSRNEQF
>TRBD2|TRBV30|TRBJ2-5
AWSGGTSGGGTQY
>NA|TRBV7-2|TRBJ2-5
ASSPAGKASETQY
>TRBD1|TRBV18|TRBJ1-2
ASSLHETGDYGYT
>NA|TRBV10-3|TRBJ2-2
AIRAVTSNTGELF
>NA|TRBV20-1|TRBJ2-5
SAPIQTQY
>TRBD1|TRBV5-1|TRBJ1-1
ASRMQGANTEAF
>TRBD2|TRBV30|TRBJ2-3
AWSIAGGADTQY
>NA|TRBV4-1|TRBJ1-1
ASSQDETGRQAF
>NA|TRBV5-1|TRBJ2-3
ASSLSESTDTQY
>TRBD1|TRBV7-2|TRBJ2-1
ASSKDRAVSEQF
>NA|TRBV7-9|TRBJ2-2
ASSSGGRSTGELF
>TRBD2|TRBV27|TRBJ2-1
ASSSYGLAGYNEQF
>TRBD1|TRBV10-3|TRBJ2-3
AISYQGQGNGDTQY
>NA|TRBV7-2|TRBJ2-5
ASSLVGETQY
>NA|TRBV29-1|TRBJ2-3
SGHGASTGGDTQY
>NA|TRBV7-2|TRBJ1-1
ASSPFGAGYSEAF
>NA|TRBV7-2|TRBJ2-1
ASSSRDGEQF
>NA|TRBV29-1|TRBJ2-3
SVGADTQY
>NA|TRBV7-2|TRBJ1-6
ASSRNRVYFSPLH
>NA|TRBV5-4|TRBJ2-5
ASSPEGGRKTQY
>TRBD1|TRBV12-5|TRBJ2-7
ASGFEQGAYEQY
>NA|TRBV29-1|TRBJ1-1
SVVQNTEAF
>NA|TRBV25-1|TRBJ2-1
ASSTGSPYNEQF
>NA|TRBV27|TRBJ2-1
ASSLSAGREQF
>NA|TRBV9|TRBJ2-3
ASSARRGSDTQY
>TRBD1|TRBV4-2|TRBJ2-7
ASSQLTGGEYEQY
>TRBD1|TRBV29-1|TRBJ2-5
SVDLGTGGQETQY
>NA|TRBV7-2|TRBJ2-1
ASPNEQF
>TRBD1|TRBV28|TRBJ2-3
ASINLGTGSHTQY
>NA|TRBV14|TRBJ2-3
ASSTTATDTQY
>NA|TRBV27|TRBJ2-7
ASSLWRGLEQY
>TRBD2|TRBV5-6|TRBJ2-7
ARFLSGSIYEQY
>NA|TRBV9|TRBJ2-6
ASSVGHSSGANVLT
>NA|TRBV29-1|TRBJ1-5
SVMENSNQPQH
>NA|TRBV30|TRBJ2-3
AWSVRLQSTDTQY
>NA|TRBV6-1|TRBJ2-5
ASSRQETQY
>NA|TRBV30|TRBJ1-4
AWSVGPGDEKLF
>NA|TRBV5-5|TRBJ2-6
ASSSGQILPFFEANVLT
>TRBD2|TRBV7-9|TRBJ2-3
ASSLGGRSTDTQY
>NA|TRBV30|TRBJ2-7
AWKVDHFEQY
>NA|TRBV5-6|TRBJ2-1
ASSLAGNYNEQF
>TRBD1|TRBV30|TRBJ1-1
AWSGGTGGQNTEAF
>NA|TRBV5-1|TRBJ2-1
ASSDSDSGNEQF
>NA|TRBV7-2|TRBJ2-7
ASSSEGAGSYEQY
>NA|TRBV5-4|TRBJ2-2
ASSTSTADGELF